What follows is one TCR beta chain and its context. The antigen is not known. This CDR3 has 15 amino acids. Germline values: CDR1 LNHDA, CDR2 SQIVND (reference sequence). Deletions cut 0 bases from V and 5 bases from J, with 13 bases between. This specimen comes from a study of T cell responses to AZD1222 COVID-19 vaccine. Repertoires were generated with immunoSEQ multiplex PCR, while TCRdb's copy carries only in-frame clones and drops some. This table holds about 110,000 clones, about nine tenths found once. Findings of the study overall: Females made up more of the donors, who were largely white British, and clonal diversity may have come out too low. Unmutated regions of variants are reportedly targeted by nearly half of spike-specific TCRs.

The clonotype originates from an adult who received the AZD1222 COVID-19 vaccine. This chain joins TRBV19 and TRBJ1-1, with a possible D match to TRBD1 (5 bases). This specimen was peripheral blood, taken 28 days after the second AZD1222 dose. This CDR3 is CASSIDQAGKTEAFF. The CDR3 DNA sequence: TGTGCCAGTAGTATAGATCAGGCAGGGAAAACTGAAGCTTTCTTT.